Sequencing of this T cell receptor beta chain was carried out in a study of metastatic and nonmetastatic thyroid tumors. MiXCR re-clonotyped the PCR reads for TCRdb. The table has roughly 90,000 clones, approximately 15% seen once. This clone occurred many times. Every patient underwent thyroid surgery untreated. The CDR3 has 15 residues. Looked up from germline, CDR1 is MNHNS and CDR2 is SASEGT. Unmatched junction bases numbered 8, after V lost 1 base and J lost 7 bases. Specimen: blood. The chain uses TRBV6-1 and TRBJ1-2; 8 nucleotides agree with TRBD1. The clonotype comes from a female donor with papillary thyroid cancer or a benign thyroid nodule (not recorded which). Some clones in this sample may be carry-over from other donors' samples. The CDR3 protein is CASSEEAGGKAGYTF. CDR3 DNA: TGTGCCAGCAGTGAAGAAGCAGGGGGCAAGGCTGGCTACACCTTC.